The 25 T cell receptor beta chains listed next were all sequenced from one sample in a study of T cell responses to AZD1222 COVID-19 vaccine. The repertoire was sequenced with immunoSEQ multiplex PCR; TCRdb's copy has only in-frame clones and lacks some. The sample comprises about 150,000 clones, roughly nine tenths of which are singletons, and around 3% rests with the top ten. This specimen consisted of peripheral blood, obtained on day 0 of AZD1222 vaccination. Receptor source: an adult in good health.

CDR3 nucleotide sequence: TGTGCCAGCAGTTACGCCGGGACCTACAATGAGCAGTTCTTC. The encoded protein is CASSYAGTYNEQFF. The V and J genes are TRBV6-2 or TRBV6-3 and TRBJ2-1, with D maybe TRBD2 (5 bases). This CDR3 is 14 amino acids long. Germline CDR1 is MNHEY and CDR2 is SVGEGT. V lost 2 bases, J lost 2 bases, and 7 bases lay in between.

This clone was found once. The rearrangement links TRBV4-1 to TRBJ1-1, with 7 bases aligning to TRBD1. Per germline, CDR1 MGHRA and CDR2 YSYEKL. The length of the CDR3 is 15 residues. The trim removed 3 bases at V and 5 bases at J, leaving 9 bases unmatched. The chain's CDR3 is CASSQSRGSRTEAFF. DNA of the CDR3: TGCGCCAGCAGCCAGAGCAGGGGGTCGAGGACTGAAGCTTTCTTT.

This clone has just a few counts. CDR3 nucleotide sequence: TGTGCCAGCAGCGTAGAAGATGAAAAACTGTTTTTT. It translates to CASSVEDEKLFF. The J gene is TRBJ1-4, the V gene TRBV9; D is uncertain. Germline CDR1 SGDLS, CDR2 YYNGEE. The CDR3 covers 12 residues. The V end lost 0 bases, the J end lost 6 bases, and 3 bases lay between the germline ends. Full variable domain (remainder filled in from reference TRBV9 and TRBJ1-4): DSGVTQTPKHLITATGQRVTLRCSPRSGDLSVYWYQQSLDQGLQFLIQYYNGEERAKGNILERFSAQQFPDLHSELNLSSLELGDSALYFCASSVEDEKLFFGSGTQLSVL.

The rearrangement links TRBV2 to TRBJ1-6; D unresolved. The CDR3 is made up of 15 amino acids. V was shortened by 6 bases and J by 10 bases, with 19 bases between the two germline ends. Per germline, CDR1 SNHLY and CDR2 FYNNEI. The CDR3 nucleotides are TGTGCCAGCAGCCCAAGGGAAGTAGAAAACTCACCCCTCCACTTT. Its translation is CASSPREVENSPLHF.

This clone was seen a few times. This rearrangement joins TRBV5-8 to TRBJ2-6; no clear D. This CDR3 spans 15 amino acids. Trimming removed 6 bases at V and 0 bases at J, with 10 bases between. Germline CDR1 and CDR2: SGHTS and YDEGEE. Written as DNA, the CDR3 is TGTGCCAGCAACAAGGGCTACTCTGGGGCCAACGTCCTGACTTTC. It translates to CASNKGYSGANVLTF.

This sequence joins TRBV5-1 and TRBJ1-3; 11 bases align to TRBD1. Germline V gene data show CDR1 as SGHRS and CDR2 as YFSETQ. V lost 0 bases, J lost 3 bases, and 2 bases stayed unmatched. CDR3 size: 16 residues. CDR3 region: CASSLGTGGDGNTIYF. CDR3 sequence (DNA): TGCGCCAGCAGCTTGGGGACAGGGGGCGATGGAAACACCATATATTTT.

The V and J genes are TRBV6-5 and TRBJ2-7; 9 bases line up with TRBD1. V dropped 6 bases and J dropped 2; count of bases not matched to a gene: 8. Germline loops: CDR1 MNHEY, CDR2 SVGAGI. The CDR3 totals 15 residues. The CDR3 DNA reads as TGTGCCAGCAGCCGCCAAGGACAGGGGCCCTACGAGCAGTACTTC. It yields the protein CASSRQGQGPYEQYF.

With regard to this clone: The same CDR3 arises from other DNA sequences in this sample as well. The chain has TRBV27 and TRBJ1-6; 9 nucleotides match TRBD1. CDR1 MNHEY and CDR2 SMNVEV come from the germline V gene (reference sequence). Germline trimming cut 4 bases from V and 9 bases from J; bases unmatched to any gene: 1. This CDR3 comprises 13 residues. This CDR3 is CASSSTGGSPLHF. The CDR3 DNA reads TGTGCCAGCAGTTCGACAGGGGGTTCACCCCTCCACTTT.

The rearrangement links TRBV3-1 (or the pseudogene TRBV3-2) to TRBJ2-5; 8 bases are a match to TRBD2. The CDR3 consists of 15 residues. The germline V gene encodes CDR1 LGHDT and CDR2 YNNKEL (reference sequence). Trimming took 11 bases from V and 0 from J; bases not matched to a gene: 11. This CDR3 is CASGSAGGNQETQYF. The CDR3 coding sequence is TGTGCCTCGGGATCTGCGGGGGGAAACCAAGAGACCCAGTACTTC.

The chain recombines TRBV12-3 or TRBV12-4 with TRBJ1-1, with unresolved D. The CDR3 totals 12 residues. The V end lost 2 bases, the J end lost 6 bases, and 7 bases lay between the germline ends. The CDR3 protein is CASSLTAAEAFF. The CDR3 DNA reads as TGTGCCAGCAGTTTAACGGCCGCTGAAGCTTTCTTT.

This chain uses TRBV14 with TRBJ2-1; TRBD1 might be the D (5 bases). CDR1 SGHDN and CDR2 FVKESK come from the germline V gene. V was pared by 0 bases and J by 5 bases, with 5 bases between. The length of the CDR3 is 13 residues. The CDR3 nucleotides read TGTGCCAGCAGCCAAGACAGGGACAATGAGCAGTTCTTC. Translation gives CASSQDRDNEQFF.

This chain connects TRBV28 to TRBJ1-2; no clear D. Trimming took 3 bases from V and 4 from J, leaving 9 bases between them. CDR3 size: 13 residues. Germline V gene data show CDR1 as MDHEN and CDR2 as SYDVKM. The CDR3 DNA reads TGTGCCAGCAGTTTTTATACCCGCTATGGCTACACCTTC. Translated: CASSFYTRYGYTF.

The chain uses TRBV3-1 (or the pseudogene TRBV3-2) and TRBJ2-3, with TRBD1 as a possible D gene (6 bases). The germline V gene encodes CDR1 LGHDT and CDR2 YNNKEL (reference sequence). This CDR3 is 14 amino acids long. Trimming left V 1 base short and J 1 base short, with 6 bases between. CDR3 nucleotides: TGTGCCAGCAGCCAAGGGACAGGCACAGATACGCAGTATTTT. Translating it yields CASSQGTGTDTQYF.

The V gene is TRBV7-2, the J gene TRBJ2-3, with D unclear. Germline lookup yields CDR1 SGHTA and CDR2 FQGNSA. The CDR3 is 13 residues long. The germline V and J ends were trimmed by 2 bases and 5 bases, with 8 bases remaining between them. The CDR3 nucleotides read TGTGCCAGCAGCTTAACAGTAAGAGATACGCAGTATTTT. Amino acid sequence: CASSLTVRDTQYF. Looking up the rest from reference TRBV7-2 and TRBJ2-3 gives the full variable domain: GAGVSQSPSNKVTEKGKDVELRCDPISGHTALYWYRQSLGQGLEFLIYFQGNSAPDKSGLPSDRFSAERTGGSVSTLTIQRTQQEDSAVYLCASSLTVRDTQYFGPGTRLTVL.

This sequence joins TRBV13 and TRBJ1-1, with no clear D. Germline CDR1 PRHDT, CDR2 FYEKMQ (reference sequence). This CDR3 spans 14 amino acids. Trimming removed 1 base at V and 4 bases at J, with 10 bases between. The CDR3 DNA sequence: TGTGCCAGCAGCTTAGATTCCGGTGGCACTGAAGCTTTCTTT. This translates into CASSLDSGGTEAFF.

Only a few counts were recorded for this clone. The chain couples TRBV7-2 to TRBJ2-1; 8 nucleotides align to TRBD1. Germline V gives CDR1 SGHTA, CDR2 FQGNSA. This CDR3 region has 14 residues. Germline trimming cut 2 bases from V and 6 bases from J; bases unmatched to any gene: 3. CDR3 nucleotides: TGTGCCAGCAGCTTAAACAGGGGGAGCAATGAGCAGTTCTTC. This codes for CASSLNRGSNEQFF.

The DNA of the CDR3 is TGTGCCAGCAGTTTAAGGGGGACTGAAGCTTTCTTT. This codes for CASSLRGTEAFF. The chain carries TRBV27 and TRBJ1-1, with D possibly TRBD1 on 6 matching bases. V lost 2 bases and J 5 bases, leaving 6 bases between the germline ends. Germline values: CDR1 MNHEY, CDR2 SMNVEV (reference sequence). This CDR3 contains 12 residues.

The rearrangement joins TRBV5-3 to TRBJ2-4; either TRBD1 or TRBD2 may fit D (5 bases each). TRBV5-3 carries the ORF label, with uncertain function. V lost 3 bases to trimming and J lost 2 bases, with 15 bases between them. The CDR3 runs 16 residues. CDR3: CARSYGTLNTKNIQYF. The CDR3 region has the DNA TGTGCCAGAAGCTACGGGACCTTAAACACCAAAAACATTCAGTACTTC.

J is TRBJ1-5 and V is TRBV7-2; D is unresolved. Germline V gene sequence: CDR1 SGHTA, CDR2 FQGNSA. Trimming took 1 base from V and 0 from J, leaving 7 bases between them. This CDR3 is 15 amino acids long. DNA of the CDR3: TGTGCCAGCAGCTTAGACGTTTATAGCAATCAGCCCCAGCATTTT. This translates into CASSLDVYSNQPQHF.

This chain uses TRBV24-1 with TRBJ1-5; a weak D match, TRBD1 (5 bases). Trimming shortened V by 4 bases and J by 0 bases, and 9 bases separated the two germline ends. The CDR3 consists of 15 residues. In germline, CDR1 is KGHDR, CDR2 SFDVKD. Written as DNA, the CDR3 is TGTGCCACCAGTGAAGCAGGGTATAGCAATCAGCCCCAGCATTTT. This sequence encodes CATSEAGYSNQPQHF.

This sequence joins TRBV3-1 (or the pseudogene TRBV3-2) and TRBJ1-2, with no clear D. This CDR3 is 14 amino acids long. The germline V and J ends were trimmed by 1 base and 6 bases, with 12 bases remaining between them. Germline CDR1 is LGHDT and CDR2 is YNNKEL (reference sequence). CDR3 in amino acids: CASSQVGGRDGYTF. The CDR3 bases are TGTGCCAGCAGCCAAGTAGGCGGGAGGGATGGCTACACCTTC.

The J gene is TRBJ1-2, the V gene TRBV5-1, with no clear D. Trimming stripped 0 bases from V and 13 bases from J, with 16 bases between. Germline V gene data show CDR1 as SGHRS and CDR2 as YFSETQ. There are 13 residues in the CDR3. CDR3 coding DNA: TGCGCCAGCAGCTTGGCCGGGCGCTCCCTATCCACCTTC. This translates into CASSLAGRSLSTF.

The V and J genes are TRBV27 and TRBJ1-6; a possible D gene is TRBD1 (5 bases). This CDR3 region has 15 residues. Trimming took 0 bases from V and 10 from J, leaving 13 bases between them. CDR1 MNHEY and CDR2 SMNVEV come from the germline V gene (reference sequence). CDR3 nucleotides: TGTGCCAGCAGTTTATCCGGCAGGGTGGAGTCACCCCTCCACTTT. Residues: CASSLSGRVESPLHF.

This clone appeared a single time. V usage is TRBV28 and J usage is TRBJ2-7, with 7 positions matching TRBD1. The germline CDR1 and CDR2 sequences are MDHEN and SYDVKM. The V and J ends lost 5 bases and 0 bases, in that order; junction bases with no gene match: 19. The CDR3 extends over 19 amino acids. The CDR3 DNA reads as TGTGCCAGCAGTACCTCCTACCCGGCGACAGGGCAACCCTCCTACGAGCAGTACTTC. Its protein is CASSTSYPATGQPSYEQYF.

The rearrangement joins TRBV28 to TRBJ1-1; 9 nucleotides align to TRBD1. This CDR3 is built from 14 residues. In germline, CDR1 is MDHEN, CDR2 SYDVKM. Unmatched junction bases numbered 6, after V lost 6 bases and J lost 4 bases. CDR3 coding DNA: TGTGCCAGCAGAACCGACAGGGGGATCACTGAAGCTTTCTTT. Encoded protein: CASRTDRGITEAFF.